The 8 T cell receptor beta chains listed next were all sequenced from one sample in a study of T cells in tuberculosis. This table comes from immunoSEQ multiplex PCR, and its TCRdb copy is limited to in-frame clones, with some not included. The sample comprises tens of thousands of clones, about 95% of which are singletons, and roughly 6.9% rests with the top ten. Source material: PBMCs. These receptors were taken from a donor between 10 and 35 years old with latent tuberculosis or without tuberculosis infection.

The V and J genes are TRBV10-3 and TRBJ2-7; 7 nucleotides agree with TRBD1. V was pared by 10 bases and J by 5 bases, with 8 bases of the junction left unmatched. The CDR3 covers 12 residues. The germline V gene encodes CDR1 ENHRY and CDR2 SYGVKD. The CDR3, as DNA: TGTGCCACTACAGGGGTGAGGAACGAGCAGTACTTC. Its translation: CATTGVRNEQYF.

The CDR3 loop is CASSPGGETQYF. The CDR3 nucleotides are TGTGCCAGCAGCCCAGGAGGGGAGACCCAGTACTTC. This chain links TRBV14 with TRBJ2-5, with D possibly matching TRBD2 (6 bases). V was clipped by 4 bases and J by 5 bases, with 8 bases between them. The CDR3 has 12 amino acids. The germline gives CDR1 SGHDN, CDR2 FVKESK.

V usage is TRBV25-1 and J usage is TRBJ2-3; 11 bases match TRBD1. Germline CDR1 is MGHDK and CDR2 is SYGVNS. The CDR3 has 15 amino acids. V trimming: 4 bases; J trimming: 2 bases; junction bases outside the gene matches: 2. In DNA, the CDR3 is TGTGCCAGCAGTGGGGACAGGGGGTCCACAGATACGCAGTATTTT. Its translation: CASSGDRGSTDTQYF. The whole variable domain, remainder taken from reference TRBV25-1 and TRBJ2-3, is EADIYQTPRYLVIGTGKKITLECSQTMGHDKMYWYQQDPGMELHLIHYSYGVNSTEKGDLSSESTVSRIRTEHFPLTLESARPSHTSQYLCASSGDRGSTDTQYFGPGTRLTVL.

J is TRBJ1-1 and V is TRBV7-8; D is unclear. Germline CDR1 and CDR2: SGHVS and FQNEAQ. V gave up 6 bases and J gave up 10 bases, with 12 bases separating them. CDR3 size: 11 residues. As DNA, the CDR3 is TGTGCCAGCAGTGCCCAAGTGCGAGCTTTCTTT. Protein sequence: CASSAQVRAFF.

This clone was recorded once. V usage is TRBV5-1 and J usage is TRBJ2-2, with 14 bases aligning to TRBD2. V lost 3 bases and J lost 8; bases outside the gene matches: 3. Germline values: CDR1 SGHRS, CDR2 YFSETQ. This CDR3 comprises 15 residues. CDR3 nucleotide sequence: TGCGCCAGCAGCTCCGGACTAGCGGGAGGAGGGGAGCTGTTTTTT. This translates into CASSSGLAGGGELFF.

CDR3 residues: CASSEWRRRDQRRAFF. CDR3 DNA sequence: TGTGCCAGCAGTGAATGGCGTAGGAGGGATCAGAGACGAGCTTTCTTT. The V and J genes are TRBV6-1 and TRBJ1-1; D not resolved. With 2 bases removed from V and 10 bases from J, the gap between germline ends came to 23 bases. Germline V CDR1 and CDR2: MNHNS, SASEGT. The CDR3 length is 16 residues.

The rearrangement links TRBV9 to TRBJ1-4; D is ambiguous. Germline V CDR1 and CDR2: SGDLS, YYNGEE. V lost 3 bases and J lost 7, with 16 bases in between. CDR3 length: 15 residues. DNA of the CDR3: TGTGCCAGCAGCGCCAATTCGGGGTTTGGTGAAAAACTGTTTTTT. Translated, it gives CASSANSGFGEKLFF.

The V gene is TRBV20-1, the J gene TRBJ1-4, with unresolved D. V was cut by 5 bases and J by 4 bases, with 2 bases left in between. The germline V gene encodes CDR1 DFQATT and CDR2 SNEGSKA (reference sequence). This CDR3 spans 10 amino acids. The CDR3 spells CSARNEKLFF. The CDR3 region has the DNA TGCAGTGCTCGTAATGAAAAACTGTTTTTT.